The present T cell receptor (beta chain) was sequenced within a study of blood T cell repertoires in COVID-19. This clone has just a few counts. Per the original data handling: Amplification from reference gene primers served as the basis for estimated nucleated cell counts. Data came from immunoSEQ multiplex PCR; TCRdb stores just in-frame clones and leaves some out. The DNA was the basis for D and trimming; V, J and clone size are from that table. The sample yields under 45,000 clones, roughly 89% seen once. The V and J ends lost 5 bases and 0 bases respectively, with 5 bases between them. Germline V gives CDR1 MNHEY, CDR2 SVGAGI. This CDR3 comprises 13 residues.

The chain links TRBV6-5 to TRBJ1-3; D is ambiguous. Material: peripheral blood. This sequence originates from a man in his 60s with active COVID-19. CDR3 region: CASSSLSGNTIYF. The CDR3 nucleotides read TGTGCCAGCAGTAGCCTCTCTGGAAACACCATATATTTT.